The text below deals with one T cell receptor beta chain. Authors' analysis steps: Reference gene primer amplification gave nucleated cell count estimates. Using immunoSEQ multiplex PCR, the repertoire was profiled, and TCRdb retains in-frame clones only, with some absent. D and trimming were read from the DNA, whereas the V and J calls and clone size are those reported in that table. The sample contains around 250,000 clones, about 83% of which appear only once. This sample stems from a study of blood T cell repertoires in COVID-19. Background on the study: The analysed material was cDNA or gDNA that came from T cells, B-cell-depleted T cells, or PBMCs.

V was pared by 3 bases and J by 5 bases, with 5 bases of the junction left unmatched. From germline, CDR1 is SGDLS and CDR2 YYNGEE. This CDR3 is 15 amino acids long. The V call is TRBV9, the J call TRBJ1-5, with TRBD1 matching 10 bases. This TCR was sampled from a woman in her thirties or forties who had recovered from COVID-19. Material for sequencing was peripheral blood. The CDR3 is CASSAGTGVYQPQHF. DNA of the CDR3: TGTGCCAGCAGCGCCGGGACAGGGGTGTATCAGCCCCAGCATTTT. The variable domain in full, with the rest retrieved from reference TRBV9 and TRBJ1-5, is DSGVTQTPKHLITATGQRVTLRCSPRSGDLSVYWYQQSLDQGLQFLIQYYNGEERAKGNILERFSAQQFPDLHSELNLSSLELGDSALYFCASSAGTGVYQPQHFGDGTRLSIL.